The 28 T cell receptor beta chains below come from one sample, sequenced in a study of glioma-infiltrating T cells. The iRepertoire nested amplicon-rescue multiplex PCR amplified TCR alpha and beta CDR3s from RNA. TCRdb re-analysed the multiplex PCR reads in MiXCR, keeping a single row per CDR3 protein. In the table there are some 160,000 distinct CDR3 sequences, around 45% of which are singletons. Material for sequencing was glioma tissue, nonneoplastic brain tissue, or PBMCs (not recorded which). The source is a human donor with low-grade glioma or glioblastoma, undergoing nonglioma brain surgery, or in good health (not recorded which).

As regards this clonotype: Its ends do not fully match the called genes, so a read error is possible. J is TRBJ2-7 and V is TRBV29-1, with 14 nucleotides matching TRBD2. This CDR3 has 14 amino acids. CDR1 is SQVTM, CDR2 ANQGSEA, per germline. CDR3 nucleotides: TGCGGCGTCCCCGGGACTAGCGGGGGCTACGAGCAGTACTTC. This encodes CGVPGTSGGYEQYF.

This clonotype was observed many times. The V gene is TRBV2, the J gene TRBJ2-1; 7 bases fit TRBD1. The CDR3 runs to 13 residues. With 6 bases clipped from V and 9 bases from J, the junction kept 8 bases outside the gene matches. Germline CDR1 and CDR2: SNHLY and FYNNEI. In DNA, the CDR3 is TGTGCCAGCAGCGACAGGGCTTCTGGTGAGCAGTTCTTC. Amino acid sequence: CASSDRASGEQFF.

The CDR3 loop reads CSAGHLKNTEAFF. For the CDR3, the DNA is TGCAGCGCCGGACACTTGAAGAACACTGAAGCTTTCTTT. The chain combines TRBV29-1 with TRBJ1-1; possibly TRBD1 for D (5 bases). Germline CDR1 reads SQVTM; CDR2 reads ANQGSEA. Deletions cut 7 bases from V and 1 base from J, with 13 bases between. The CDR3 totals 13 residues.

The chain combines TRBV29-1 with TRBJ1-2; a weak D match, TRBD1 (5 bases). The CDR3 loop spans 13 amino acids. The V end lost 3 bases, the J end lost 8 bases, and 16 bases lay between the germline ends. CDR1 is SQVTM, CDR2 ANQGSEA, per germline. For the CDR3, the DNA is TGCAGCGTTGAGATCCGGGACCGGAGGGGCTACACCTTC. It codes for CSVEIRDRRGYTF.

This rearrangement joins TRBV7-6 to TRBJ2-7; no firm D call. The CDR3 is 15 residues long. V was clipped by 5 bases and J by 0 bases, with 14 bases between them. CDR1 is SGHVS, CDR2 FNYEAQ, per germline. The CDR3 loop reads CASSHVEQSSYEQYF. The CDR3 nucleotides read TGTGCCAGCAGCCACGTAGAACAGAGCTCCTACGAGCAGTACTTC.

About this clonotype: The junction departs from germline at one end; a sequencing error may be responsible. The chain links TRBV28 to TRBJ1-5; 9 positions match TRBD1. Germline CDR1 reads MDHEN; CDR2 reads SYDVKM. There are 17 residues in the CDR3. DNA of the CDR3: TGTGCCAGCAGCCAACTAACAGGGGGCGCGGGCAATAAGCCCCAGCATTTT. This codes for CASSQLTGGAGNKPQHF.

This clonotype was detected ten times or more. The genes are TRBV28 and TRBJ2-7; a weak D match, TRBD1 (6 bases). This CDR3 is built from 13 residues. V was cut by 5 bases and J by 3 bases, with 11 bases left in between. Germline V gives CDR1 MDHEN, CDR2 SYDVKM. DNA of the CDR3: TGTGCCAGCAGTCCTACGGACAGCTACGAGCAGTACTTC. As protein: CASSPTDSYEQYF. The full variable domain, with the rest looked up from reference TRBV28 and TRBJ2-7, is DVKVTQSSRYLVKRTGEKVFLECVQDMDHENMFWYRQDPGLGLRLIYFSYDVKMKEKGDIPEGYSVSREKKERFSLILESASTNQTSMYLCASSPTDSYEQYFGPGTRLTVT.

This chain connects TRBV5-1 to TRBJ2-1, with 8 bases lining up with TRBD1. The CDR3 is made up of 14 amino acids. Germline values: CDR1 SGHRS, CDR2 YFSETQ. V trimming: 0 bases; J trimming: 5 bases; junction bases outside the gene matches: 1. CDR3 in amino acids: CASSLEGQDNEQFF. The CDR3 DNA reads TGCGCCAGCAGCTTGGAGGGACAGGACAATGAGCAGTTCTTC.

The CDR3 DNA is TGCGCCAGCAGCTCGGGACAGGGAACTTTCTTT. Translated: CASSSGQGTFF. The chain has TRBV5-1 and TRBJ1-1; 9 bases line up with TRBD1. Germline assignment: CDR1 SGHRS and CDR2 YFSETQ. The V segment lost 3 bases and the J segment 12 bases; nucleotides outside the gene matches: 3. The CDR3 contains 11 residues.

As concerns this clonotype: The germline gene is not matched at one end of the junction; a read error may be the cause. The rearrangement links TRBV25-1 to TRBJ2-4; 8 bases line up with TRBD1. In germline, CDR1 is MGHDK, CDR2 SYGVNS. The CDR3 extends over 14 amino acids. The CDR3 DNA reads TGTGCCAGCAGTGACAGGGGGCCGGGAAACATTAAGTACTTC. The encoded protein is CASSDRGPGNIKYF.

This clonotype was detected a few times. The V call is TRBV7-2, the J call TRBJ1-3, with unresolved D. Germline V lookup: CDR1 SGHTA, CDR2 FQGNSA. This CDR3 comprises 16 residues. V dropped 2 bases and J dropped 7 bases, with 18 bases sitting between them. CDR3 residues: CASSLIRGSSANTIYF. The CDR3 DNA sequence: TGTGCCAGCAGCTTAATCCGAGGGTCTTCCGCGAACACCATATATTTT.

Points on this clonotype: A much larger clone sits a single nucleotide away, making a read error possible. The genes are TRBV2 and TRBJ2-7; 10 nucleotides align to TRBD2. This CDR3 has 15 residues. CDR1 and CDR2 (germline): SNHLY, FYNNEI. The CDR3 protein is CASSSSGRVGYEQNF. The CDR3 bases are TGTGCCAGCAGTAGCAGCGGGAGGGTCGGATACGAGCAGAACTTC.

The table lists this clonotype with a few counts. The chain has TRBV12-3 or TRBV12-4 and TRBJ2-1; either TRBD1 or TRBD2 may fit D (7 bases each). This CDR3 spans 15 amino acids. The ends were cut back, 4 bases at V and 4 bases at J, with 14 bases in the middle. CDR3 region: CASSSRQGGYNEQFF. The CDR3 DNA follows: TGTGCCAGCAGTTCTCGACAGGGAGGGTACAATGAGCAGTTCTTC.

This clonotype showed up many times. V and J are TRBV28 and TRBJ1-1; 9 bases agree with TRBD1. V lost 5 bases, J lost 6 bases, and 13 bases stayed unmatched. The germline CDR1 and CDR2 sequences are MDHEN and SYDVKM. This CDR3 has 16 residues. The CDR3 nucleotides are TGTGCCAGCAGTCCTCCGGGGTGGACAGGGGACTCTGAAGCTTTCTTT. Translated, it gives CASSPPGWTGDSEAFF.

To note about this clonotype: Its ends do not fully match the called genes, so a read error is possible. This chain links TRBV27 with TRBJ2-3; 7 nucleotides line up with TRBD2. The germline CDR1 and CDR2 sequences are MNHEY and SMNVEV (reference sequence). The CDR3 consists of 17 residues. The DNA for the CDR3 is TGTGCCAGCAGTTACTCTCTAGAGGGAGGGCCTTTGGATACGAAGTATTTT. This encodes CASSYSLEGGPLDTKYF.

With respect to this clonotype: An end of the junction differs from the germline gene, which may be a read error. The CDR3 nucleotides read TGTGCCAGCAGTGAAGAAGGAATTGGGGGTTTTGGGTCACCCCTCAACTTT. This codes for CASSEEGIGGFGSPLNF. V and J are TRBV2 and TRBJ1-6; D might be TRBD1 (5 bases). CDR3 size: 17 residues. In germline, CDR1 is SNHLY, CDR2 FYNNEI.

This clonotype was counted many times. This chain links TRBV7-2 with TRBJ2-3, with TRBD2 as a possible D gene (6 bases). This CDR3 spans 15 amino acids. Germline loops: CDR1 SGHTA, CDR2 FQGNSA. The germline V and J ends were trimmed by 3 bases and 5 bases, with 15 bases remaining between them. For the CDR3, the DNA is TGTGCCAGCAGCTTGGATCCCGGGACTCAAGATACGCAGTATTTT. It translates to CASSLDPGTQDTQYF.

As concerns this clonotype: At one boundary the junction diverges from the germline segment, which might be a read error. This chain links TRBV20-1 with TRBJ1-3; D is possibly TRBD1 (6 bases). CDR1 and CDR2 (germline): DFQATT, SNEGSKA (reference sequence). The length of the CDR3 is 14 residues. The CDR3, as DNA: TGCAGTGCTAGTCAGGGGTTTGAAGGAAAAACCATATATTTT. Protein sequence: CSASQGFEGKTIYF.

This clonotype was recorded a few times. The V call is TRBV5-4, the J call TRBJ2-3, with 14 bases that match TRBD2. This CDR3 has 17 residues. Germline V CDR1 and CDR2: SGHNT, YYREEE (reference sequence). The V gene end was trimmed by 3 bases and the J gene end by 1 base; junction bases not matched to a gene: 4. The CDR3 bases are TGTGCCAGCAGCTCGGGACTAGCGGGAGTAGGCACAGATACGCAGTATTTT. Translating gives CASSSGLAGVGTDTQYF.

Of note for this clonotype: Its ends do not fully match the called genes, so a read error is possible. The V and J genes are TRBV3-1 and TRBJ2-7; D is possibly TRBD1 or TRBD2 (5 bases each). This CDR3 is built from 15 residues. Germline V gene lookup returns CDR1 LGHDT and CDR2 YNNKEL (reference sequence). Written as DNA, the CDR3 is TGTGCCAGCAGCCCTGTCCGGGACCCACCCTACGACCAGTACTTC. It codes for CASSPVRDPPYDQYF.

This clonotype was detected ten times or more. The CDR3 spells CASSRGQGAREQFF. The CDR3 DNA reads TGTGCCAGCAGCCGTGGACAGGGGGCTCGGGAGCAGTTCTTC. The chain recombines TRBV7-3 with TRBJ2-1; 11 nucleotides agree with TRBD1. CDR3 length equals 14 residues. V dropped 5 bases and J dropped 10; count of bases not matched to a gene: 7. Looked up from germline, CDR1 is SGHTA and CDR2 is FQGTGA.

This clonotype was seen just once. In DNA, the CDR3 is TGTGCCAGAAGTCACGGGGGGGATCGCAATGAAGCTTTCTTT. Its protein product is CARSHGGDRNEAFF. The genes are TRBV6-6 and TRBJ1-1; the D gene is possibly TRBD1 (5 bases). The CDR3 sequence is 14 residues long. V was shortened by 9 bases and J by 7 bases, with 21 bases between the two germline ends. Germline-derived CDR1 and CDR2 are MNHNY and SVGAGI (reference sequence).

Many counts were recorded for this clonotype. V is TRBV6-6 and J is TRBJ2-7, with TRBD2 matching over 10 bases. CDR3 size: 14 residues. The V and J ends lost 2 bases and 3 bases, in that order; junction bases with no gene match: 1. Germline V gene data show CDR1 as MNHNY and CDR2 as SVGAGI (reference sequence). Written as DNA, the CDR3 is TGTGCCAGCAGTTACGCTAGCGGGAGCTACGAGCAGTACTTC. This gives the protein CASSYASGSYEQYF.

The J gene is TRBJ2-1, the V gene TRBV6-2 or TRBV6-3; tentatively, D is TRBD1 or TRBD2 (5 bases each). The CDR3 is 12 residues long. From germline, CDR1 is MNHEY and CDR2 SVGEGT. The DNA for the CDR3 is TGTGCTGCCAGGGACGTCCCCTACGAGCAGTTCTTC. It encodes CAARDVPYEQFF.

Comment on this clonotype: Being one base from a much bigger clone, this may be a read error. The chain recombines TRBV20-1 with TRBJ2-5; 11 bases fit TRBD2. The length of the CDR3 is 15 residues. Germline CDR1 reads DFQATT; CDR2 reads SNEGSKA (reference sequence). CDR3 loop: CSALPGLADKETQCF. As DNA, the CDR3 is TGCAGTGCTTTGCCGGGACTAGCGGATAAAGAGACCCAGTGCTTC.

A remark on this clonotype: A much larger clone lies one base from this, so it may be a read error. This chain links TRBV6-1 with TRBJ2-1, with D perhaps matching TRBD2 (5 bases). The CDR3 contains 14 residues. Per germline, CDR1 MNHNS and CDR2 SASEGT. CDR3 loop: CASSPSGGYNEQLF. The CDR3 nucleotides are TGTGCCAGCAGCCCTTCGGGCGGGTACAATGAGCAGCTCTTC.

This clonotype was seen ten or more times. The rearrangement links TRBV7-9 to TRBJ1-6; D possibly corresponds to TRBD1 (5 bases). The CDR3 runs to 15 residues. Trimming stripped 3 bases from V and 9 bases from J, with 15 bases between. The germline V gene encodes CDR1 SEHNR and CDR2 FQNEAQ (reference sequence). CDR3 in amino acids: CASSLYRRELSPLHF. The CDR3 DNA reads TGTGCCAGCAGCTTGTACAGGCGTGAGCTTTCACCCCTCCACTTT. Together with reference TRBV7-9 and TRBJ1-6, the CDR3 gives the full variable domain: DTGVSQNPRHKITKRGQNVTFRCDPISEHNRLYWYRQTLGQGPEFLTYFQNEAQLEKSRLLSDRFSAERPKGSFSTLEIQRTEQGDSAMYLCASSLYRRELSPLHFGNGTRLTVT.

There are many counts of this clonotype. V gene TRBV28 combines with J gene TRBJ2-7; D may be TRBD1 (6 bases). With 3 bases removed from V and 0 bases from J, the gap between germline ends came to 9 bases. This CDR3 is built from 14 residues. The germline V gene has CDR1 MDHEN and CDR2 SYDVKM. CDR3: CASSFRDNSYEQYF. The CDR3 DNA reads TGTGCCAGCAGTTTTCGGGACAACTCCTACGAGCAGTACTTC. Drawing the rest from reference TRBV28 and TRBJ2-7, the complete variable domain is DVKVTQSSRYLVKRTGEKVFLECVQDMDHENMFWYRQDPGLGLRLIYFSYDVKMKEKGDIPEGYSVSREKKERFSLILESASTNQTSMYLCASSFRDNSYEQYFGPGTRLTVT.